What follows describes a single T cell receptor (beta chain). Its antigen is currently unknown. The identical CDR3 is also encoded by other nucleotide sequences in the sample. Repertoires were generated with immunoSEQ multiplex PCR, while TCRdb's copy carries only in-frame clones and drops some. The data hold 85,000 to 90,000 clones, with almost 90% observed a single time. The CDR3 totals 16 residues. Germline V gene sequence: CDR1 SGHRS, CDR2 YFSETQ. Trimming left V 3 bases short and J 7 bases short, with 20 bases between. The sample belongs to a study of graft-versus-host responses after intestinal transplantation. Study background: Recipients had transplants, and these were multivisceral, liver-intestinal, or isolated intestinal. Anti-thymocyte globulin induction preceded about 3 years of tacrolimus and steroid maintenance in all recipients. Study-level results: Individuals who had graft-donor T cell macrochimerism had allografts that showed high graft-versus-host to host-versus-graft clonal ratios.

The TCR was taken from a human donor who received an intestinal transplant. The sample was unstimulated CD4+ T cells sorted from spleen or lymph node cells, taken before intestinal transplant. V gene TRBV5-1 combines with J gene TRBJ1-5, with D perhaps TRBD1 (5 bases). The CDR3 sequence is CASSSSRGLARQPQHF. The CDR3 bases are TGCGCCAGCAGCTCGAGCCGGGGGTTGGCGCGACAGCCCCAGCATTTT.